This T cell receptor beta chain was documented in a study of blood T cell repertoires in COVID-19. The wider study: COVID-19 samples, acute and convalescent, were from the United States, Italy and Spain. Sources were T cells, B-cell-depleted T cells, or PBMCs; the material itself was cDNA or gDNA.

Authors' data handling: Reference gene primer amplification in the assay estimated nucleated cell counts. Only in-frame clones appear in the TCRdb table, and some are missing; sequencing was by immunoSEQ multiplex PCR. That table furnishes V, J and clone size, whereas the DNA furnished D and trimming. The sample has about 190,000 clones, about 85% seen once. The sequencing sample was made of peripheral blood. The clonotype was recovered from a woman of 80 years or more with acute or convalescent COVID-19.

The CDR3 reads CASSLDVGSSYEQYF. The CDR3 region has the DNA TGTGCCAGCAGCTTAGATGTAGGGAGCTCCTACGAGCAGTACTTC. This chain uses TRBV7-2 with TRBJ2-7, with a tentative D call TRBD2 (5 bases). This CDR3 contains 15 residues. V was shortened by 1 base and J by 0 bases, with 10 bases between the two germline ends. Per the germline V gene, CDR1 is SGHTA and CDR2 is FQGNSA.